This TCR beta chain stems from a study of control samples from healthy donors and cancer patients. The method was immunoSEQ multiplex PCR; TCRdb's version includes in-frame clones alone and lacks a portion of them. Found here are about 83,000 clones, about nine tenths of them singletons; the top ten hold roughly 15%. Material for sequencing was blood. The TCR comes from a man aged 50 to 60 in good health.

CDR3 sequence (DNA): TGTGCCAGCAGTGAGGGGGCGCCGGGGGCTTTCTTT. It specifies CASSEGAPGAFF. The chain couples TRBV6-1 to TRBJ1-1; tentative D call: TRBD1 (6 bases). Germline lookup yields CDR1 MNHNS and CDR2 SASEGT. This CDR3 comprises 12 residues. Trimming cost V 3 bases and J 11 bases, with 13 bases left between them.